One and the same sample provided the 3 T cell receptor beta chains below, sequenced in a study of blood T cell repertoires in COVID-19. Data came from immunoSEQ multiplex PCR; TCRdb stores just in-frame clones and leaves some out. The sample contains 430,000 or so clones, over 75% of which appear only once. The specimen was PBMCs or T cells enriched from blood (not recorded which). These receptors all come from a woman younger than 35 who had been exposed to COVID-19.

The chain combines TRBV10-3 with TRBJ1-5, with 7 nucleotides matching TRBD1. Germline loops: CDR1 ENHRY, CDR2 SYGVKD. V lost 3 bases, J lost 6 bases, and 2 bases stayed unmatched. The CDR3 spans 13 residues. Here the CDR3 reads CAISEDRVQPQHF. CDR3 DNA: TGTGCCATCAGTGAAGACAGGGTTCAGCCCCAGCATTTT.

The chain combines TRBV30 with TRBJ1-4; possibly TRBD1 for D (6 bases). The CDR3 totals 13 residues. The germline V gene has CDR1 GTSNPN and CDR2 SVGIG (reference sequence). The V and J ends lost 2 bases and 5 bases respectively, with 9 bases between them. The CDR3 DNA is TGTGCCTGGAGTTTGCAGGGGAATGAAAAACTGTTTTTT. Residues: CAWSLQGNEKLFF. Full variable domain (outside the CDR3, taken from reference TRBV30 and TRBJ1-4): SQTIHQWPATLVQPVGSPLSLECTVEGTSNPNLYWYRQAAGRGLQLLFYSVGIGQISSEVPQNLSASRPQDRQFILSSKKLLLSDSGFYLCAWSLQGNEKLFFGSGTQLSVL.

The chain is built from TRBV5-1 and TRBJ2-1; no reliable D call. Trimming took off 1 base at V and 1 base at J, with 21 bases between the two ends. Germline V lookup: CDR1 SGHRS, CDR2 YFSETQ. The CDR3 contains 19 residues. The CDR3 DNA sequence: TGCGCCAGCAGCTTGCAATTGGCGCACGGCTTGCGGTCCTACAATGAGCAGTTCTTC. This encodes CASSLQLAHGLRSYNEQFF.